This T cell receptor (beta chain) was identified in a study of human T cells and chemical hapten exposure. In its sample, this clonotype was seen many times. Noted time point: patch test 3, about 24 weeks after DPC sensitization. Described treatment: therapeutic diphenylcyclopropenone sensitization with weekly scalp DPC. Each CDR3 protein is one row after TCRdb ran MiXCR on the RACE reads. The profile shows 25,000 to 35,000 distinct CDR3 sequences, 5.8% of them singletons. The length of the CDR3 is 16 residues. Germline V gene sequence: CDR1 GTSNPN, CDR2 SVGIG (reference sequence). Trimming removed 3 bases from V and 3 bases from J; junction bases left unmatched: 8.

The material sequenced was whole blood, taken in connection with sensitization to the hapten diphenylcyclopropenone (DPC). The rearrangement joins TRBV30 to TRBJ2-2; the match to TRBD2 covers 9 bases. This TCR derives from a man aged 25 to 40 with alopecia areata. Some clones in this sample may be carry-over from other donors' samples. In DNA form, the CDR3 reads TGTGCCTGGAGCCGGGGGGCGGGAGGGTACACCGGGGAGCTGTTTTTT. It encodes CAWSRGAGGYTGELFF.